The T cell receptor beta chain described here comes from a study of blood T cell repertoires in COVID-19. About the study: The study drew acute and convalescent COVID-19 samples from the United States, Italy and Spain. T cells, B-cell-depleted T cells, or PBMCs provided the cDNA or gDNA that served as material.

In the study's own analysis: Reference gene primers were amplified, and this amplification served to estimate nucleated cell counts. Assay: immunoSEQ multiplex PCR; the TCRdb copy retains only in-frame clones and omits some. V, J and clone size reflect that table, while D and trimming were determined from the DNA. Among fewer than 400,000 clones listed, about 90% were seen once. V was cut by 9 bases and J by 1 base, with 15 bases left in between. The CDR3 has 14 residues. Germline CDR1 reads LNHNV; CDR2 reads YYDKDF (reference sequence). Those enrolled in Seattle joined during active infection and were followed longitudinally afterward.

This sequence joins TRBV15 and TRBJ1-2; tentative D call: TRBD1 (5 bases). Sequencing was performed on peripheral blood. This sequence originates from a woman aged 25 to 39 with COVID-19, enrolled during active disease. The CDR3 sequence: CATRSGRVNYGYTF. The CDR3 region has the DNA TGTGCCACGAGGTCGGGCAGGGTTAACTATGGCTACACCTTC.